This T cell receptor beta chain was retrieved from a study of blood T cell repertoires in COVID-19. Study information: The study drew acute and convalescent COVID-19 samples from the United States, Italy and Spain. The analysed material was cDNA or gDNA that came from T cells, B-cell-depleted T cells, or PBMCs.

About this clone: The sample carries other DNA sequences with the same CDR3.

Germline assignment: CDR1 SGHTA and CDR2 FQGNSA. Trimming removed 5 bases from V and 5 bases from J, with 13 bases in between. The CDR3 extends over 14 amino acids. This table comes from immunoSEQ multiplex PCR, and its TCRdb copy is limited to in-frame clones, with some not included. The table records 250,000 or so clones, 80% to 90% of them present only once. The material sequenced was peripheral blood. V and J are TRBV7-2 and TRBJ2-1; tentative D call: TRBD2 (5 bases). The TCR comes from a man in his fifties or sixties with acute or convalescent COVID-19. This CDR3 reads CASSPSLTNNEQFF. The CDR3 coding sequence is TGTGCCAGCAGCCCATCTCTGACTAACAATGAGCAGTTCTTC.